This T cell receptor (beta chain) appears in the sequencing data of a study of low-dose radiotherapy and immunotherapy resistance in tumors. Study as a whole: It was 1 Gy per fraction every two weeks that Cohort 2 received, adding up to 13 Gy over 26 weeks. Treatment consisted of nivolumab 240 mg every two weeks and ipilimumab 1 mg/kg every six weeks, given intravenously to patients. Cyclophosphamide infusions of 200 mg/m2 came every two weeks, one day before radiation-immunotherapy.

This clonotype was detected only once. TRAV- and TRBV-specific primers, spanning alpha and beta chains, primed first-strand cDNA. Amplification of TCRs used a constant-region primer and V-primer adapter for around 20 PCR cycles. TCRdb reprocessed the reads via MiXCR and lists one record per CDR3 protein. Counted here are some 7,100 distinct CDR3 sequences, 53% occurring once; the ten biggest clones make up approximately 12%. The V gene end was trimmed by 4 bases and the J gene end by 4 bases; junction bases not matched to a gene: 7. The germline V gene encodes CDR1 SGHRS and CDR2 YFSETQ. The CDR3 length is 14 residues.

This TCR was recovered from a human donor with advanced metastatic prostate, ovarian, gallbladder or colorectal cancer (not recorded which). This table probably holds off-target reads from a library built for another chain. This chain connects TRBV5-1 to TRBJ1-1, with 7 bases identical to TRBD1. For the CDR3, the DNA is TGCGCCAGCAGCCCTCAGACAGGGCTCACTGAAGCTTTCTTT. This encodes CASSPQTGLTEAFF.